These 7 T cell receptor beta chains share one sample of origin, sequenced in a study of T cell repertoires in cytomegalovirus infection. TCRdb passed the reads through MiXCR, listing each CDR3 protein once. The data contain some 440,000 distinct CDR3 sequences, 31% of them singletons. Sequences were obtained from PBMCs. Source of these receptors: a human donor in good health (CMV status not recorded). Some clones in this sample may be carry-over from other donors' samples.

This chain links TRBV28 with TRBJ1-2, with D possibly TRBD1 on 6 matching bases. Germline V gene sequence: CDR1 MDHEN, CDR2 SYDVKM. The CDR3 is 14 residues long. With 4 bases removed from V and 8 bases from J, the gap between germline ends came to 17 bases. This chain's CDR3 is CASSYQQGRRGYTF. Written as DNA, the CDR3 is TGTGCCAGCAGTTATCAACAGGGTCGCCGGGGCTACACCTTC.

This clonotype occurred a few times. The V gene is TRBV5-6, the J gene TRBJ2-5, with 9 nucleotides matching TRBD2. The CDR3 consists of 16 residues. The V and J ends lost 4 bases and 5 bases, in that order; junction bases with no gene match: 12. Germline CDR1 reads SGHDT; CDR2 reads YYEEEE. This CDR3 is CASSLGGGAVGETQYF. Written as DNA, the CDR3 is TGTGCCAGCAGCCTTGGCGGGGGGGCCGTTGGGGAGACCCAGTACTTC. Full variable domain (missing parts from reference TRBV5-6 and TRBJ2-5): DAGVTQSPTHLIKTRGQQVTLRCSPKSGHDTVSWYQQALGQGPQFIFQYYEEEERQRGNFPDRFSGHQFPNYSSELNVNALLLGDSALYLCASSLGGGAVGETQYFGPGTRLLVL.

This clonotype was seen a few times. This chain connects TRBV19 to TRBJ1-1; D uncertain. With 3 bases removed from V and 8 bases from J, the gap between germline ends came to 13 bases. The CDR3 consists of 13 residues. The germline V gene has CDR1 LNHDA and CDR2 SQIVND (reference sequence). The CDR3 bases are TGTGCCAGTAGTATTCGCGCAACCCAAGAAGCTTTCTTT. Protein: CASSIRATQEAFF.

This clonotype was observed many times. The CDR3 reads CASSSSRPGQDYNEQFF. CDR3 coding DNA: TGTGCCAGCAGCTCAAGCCGCCCGGGACAGGATTACAATGAGCAGTTCTTC. The V gene is TRBV7-2, the J gene TRBJ2-1; 8 bases are a match to TRBD1. The germline gives CDR1 SGHTA, CDR2 FQGNSA. CDR3 size: 17 residues. The junction had 12 bases not matched to a gene; V was cut back by 4 bases and J by 4 bases.

This clonotype was seen many times. The chain recombines TRBV27 with TRBJ1-1, with D perhaps TRBD1 (5 bases). In germline, CDR1 is MNHEY, CDR2 SMNVEV (reference sequence). With 3 bases removed from V and 1 base from J, the gap between germline ends came to 12 bases. The CDR3 has 15 residues. CDR3: CASSFSDTGNTEAFF. The CDR3 bases are TGTGCCAGCAGTTTTTCGGACACGGGGAACACTGAAGCTTTCTTT.

In the case of this clonotype: Sequence at one end of the junction differs from germline and may be a read error. The chain is built from TRBV28 and TRBJ1-2, with D uncertain. CDR1 is MDHEN and CDR2 is SYDVKM in the germline V gene. The CDR3 loop spans 16 amino acids. This chain's CDR3 is CASSPAAASDGYGYTF. The CDR3 DNA reads TGTGCCAGCAGCCCTGCAGCGGCGAGCGATGGCTATGGCTACACATTC.

This sequence joins TRBV12-3 or TRBV12-4 and TRBJ2-3; no clear D. This CDR3 contains 13 residues. V was pared by 11 bases and J by 9 bases, with 21 bases between. CDR3 DNA: TGTGCCTCGTCACAAGGAAATGTTGAGACGCAGTATTTT. It is translated as CASSQGNVETQYF.